This T cell receptor beta chain was sequenced during a study of T-cell reconstitution after alpha-beta-depleted transplantation in children. Findings and limits, study-wide: T-cell counts and diversity at one year post-transplant came mainly from newly produced T cells. Reported findings indicate that, about two months after transplant, alpha-beta T cells came from several hundred expanded clones, which were derived from non-depleted graft cells. Some patients showed high day-60 TCRbeta diversity, which derived from surviving recipient T cells and thymic progenitors.

Concerning this clonotype: Its specificity is unknown.

Preparation of the TCRbeta library involved a method that used unique molecular identifiers. TCRdb itself ran the PCR reads through MiXCR, one entry per CDR3 protein. The sample consists of fewer than 550,000 distinct CDR3 sequences, around 15% of them appearing once. V lost 8 bases and J 5 bases, leaving 10 bases between the germline ends. This CDR3 is built from 12 residues. Germline CDR1 is ENHRY and CDR2 is SYGVKD. This clonotype was obtained from a boy under three years old who had a stem cell transplant for Wiskott-Aldrich syndrome, so the T cells may come from the graft donor. Specimen: PBMCs, mostly from graft donor cells, collected 360 days after TCRalphabeta/CD19-depleted stem cell transplant. V usage is TRBV10-3 and J usage is TRBJ2-1; a possible D gene is TRBD2 (7 bases). This chain's CDR3 is CAIGGAHNEQFF. Written as DNA, the CDR3 is TGTGCCATCGGGGGGGCCCACAATGAGCAGTTCTTC.